Each of the 19 T cell receptor beta chains below was sequenced from the same sample in a study of shared clonotypes between healthy human individuals. Repertoires were generated with immunoSEQ multiplex PCR, while TCRdb's copy carries only in-frame clones and drops some. The repertoire holds 450,000 or so clones, more than 70% seen once, with 9.5% to 15% in the top ten. Material: PBMCs. The origin of the receptors is a woman between 40 and 55 years old in good health. Some clones in this sample may be carry-over from other donors' samples.

The V call is TRBV6-1, the J call TRBJ2-7, with TRBD2 identical over 7 bases. This CDR3 region has 15 residues. Germline trimming cut 2 bases from V and 2 bases from J; bases unmatched to any gene: 6. Germline V gene sequence: CDR1 MNHNS, CDR2 SASEGT. The CDR3 region has the DNA TGTGCCAGCAGTGAACAGGCTAGCGGCCCCTACGAGCAGTACTTC. Encoded protein: CASSEQASGPYEQYF.

There are many counts of this clone. The CDR3 DNA reads as TGTGCCAGCAGCTTAGGCGCTGGGTTCGGCTCCTACGAGCAGTACTTC. Encoded protein: CASSLGAGFGSYEQYF. This chain connects TRBV7-9 to TRBJ2-7, with D unclear. This CDR3 is 16 amino acids long. Germline V lookup: CDR1 SEHNR, CDR2 FQNEAQ (reference sequence). Trimming took 1 base from V and 0 from J, leaving 13 bases between them.

This clone showed up just once. At one of its ends the junction is not consistent with the germline gene, which may arise from a read error. The V gene is TRBV10-2, the J gene TRBJ1-1; D gene unclear. The CDR3 is 14 amino acids. From germline, CDR1 is WSHSY and CDR2 SAAADI. The DNA of the CDR3 is TGCGCCAGTAGTGAGACGCAACTGAACACTGAAGCTTTCTTT. The encoded protein is CASSETQLNTEAFF.

About this clone itself: A far larger clone lies a single base away; this is likely a read error. The rearrangement uses TRBV28 and TRBJ1-2, with 7 bases lining up with TRBD1. Germline CDR1 reads MDHEN; CDR2 reads SYDVKM. This CDR3 has 15 amino acids. Trimming cost V 4 bases and J 3 bases; bases outside gene matches: 8. The CDR3 spells CASSSTGDRDYGYTF. The CDR3 DNA follows: TGTGCCAGCAGTTCCACAGGGGACAGAGACTATGGCTACACCTTC.

Note on this clone: A clone one base away is much larger, so this may be a read error. The chain is built from TRBV18 and TRBJ2-3; TRBD1 or TRBD2 may be the D gene (6 bases each). V was trimmed by 3 bases and J by 8 bases, leaving 12 bases between them. Germline CDR1 reads KGHSH; CDR2 reads LQKENI. The CDR3 is 13 amino acids. The CDR3 reads CASSPPGAGTQYF. The CDR3 DNA reads as TGTGCCAGCTCACCCCCGGGGGCAGGTACGCAGTATTTT.

The gene calls are TRBV14 and TRBJ1-2, with a possible D match to TRBD1 (5 bases). The CDR3 totals 15 residues. Trimming shortened V by 0 bases and J by 2 bases, and 10 bases separated the two germline ends. Germline V CDR1 and CDR2: SGHDN, FVKESK. Here the CDR3 DNA reads TGTGCCAGCAGCCAAGATGGGGGACGCAACTATGGCTACACCTTC. Translating it yields CASSQDGGRNYGYTF.

The genes are TRBV6-6 and TRBJ2-5; no clear D gene. This CDR3 spans 12 amino acids. Germline V lookup: CDR1 MNHNY, CDR2 SVGAGI (reference sequence). Trimming shortened V by 4 bases and J by 5 bases, and 8 bases separated the two germline ends. CDR3 amino acids: CASSSSIETQYF. The DNA for the CDR3 is TGTGCCAGCAGTTCATCGATCGAGACCCAGTACTTC.

This clone has a single count. This may arise from a read error, as a much more abundant clone is one base away. The chain employs TRBV20-1 and TRBJ1-1; possibly TRBD1 for D (5 bases). V gave up 4 bases and J gave up 5 bases, with 8 bases separating them. Per the germline V gene, CDR1 is DFQATT and CDR2 is SNEGSKA (reference sequence). The CDR3 runs to 11 residues. Here the CDR3 DNA reads TGCAGTGCTATGAAGGGGACTGAAGCTTTCTTT. This encodes CSAMKGTEAFF.

The V and J genes are TRBV5-1 and TRBJ2-1; no clear D. The germline gives CDR1 SGHRS, CDR2 YFSETQ. Trimming cost V 0 bases and J 5 bases, with 12 bases left between them. CDR3 length equals 15 residues. CDR3 nucleotide sequence: TGCGCCAGCAGCTTGGCCCTTGGCGGTAACAATGAGCAGTTCTTC. Its protein product is CASSLALGGNNEQFF.

As to this clone: Possible read error: a much larger clone is one base away. Other DNA sequences within the sample encode an identical CDR3. The chain links TRBV19 to TRBJ2-3; 9 bases agree with TRBD1. This CDR3 has 13 amino acids. Germline loops: CDR1 LNHDA, CDR2 SQIVND (reference sequence). The CDR3 DNA is TGCGCCAGTCGGGACAGGGAGCGAGATACGCAGTATTTT. Residues: CASRDRERDTQYF.

In DNA, the CDR3 is TGTGCCAGCAGCCTGCATACAGGGGTCGAGCAGTACTTC. Residues: CASSLHTGVEQYF. The chain combines TRBV7-9 with TRBJ2-7; 7 bases match TRBD1. Unmatched junction bases numbered 7, after V lost 5 bases and J lost 6 bases. Germline V gene sequence: CDR1 SEHNR, CDR2 FQNEAQ (reference sequence). The length of the CDR3 is 13 residues.

This chain connects TRBV28 to TRBJ2-5, with 12 bases fitting TRBD2. The junction had 6 bases not matched to a gene; V was cut back by 6 bases and J by 4 bases. CDR1 is MDHEN, CDR2 SYDVKM, per germline. The CDR3 is 15 residues long. DNA of the CDR3: TGTGCCAGCAGGACGACTAGCGGGAGTCTAGAGACCCAGTACTTC. Its protein product is CASRTTSGSLETQYF.

The V gene is TRBV7-9, the J gene TRBJ2-1; either TRBD1 or TRBD2 may fit D (5 bases each). The CDR3 loop spans 15 amino acids. V was clipped by 5 bases and J by 4 bases, with 15 bases between them. CDR1 is SEHNR, CDR2 FQNEAQ, per germline (reference sequence). The DNA of the CDR3 is TGTGCCAGCAGCCCGGGGTTTGAGGGGTACAATGAGCAGTTCTTC. Translation gives CASSPGFEGYNEQFF.

This clone was picked up a small number of times. Other nucleotide sequences from this sample produce the same CDR3. The J gene is TRBJ1-1, the V gene TRBV7-3, with a weak D call TRBD1 (6 bases). Trimming pared 1 base from V and 0 bases from J, leaving 21 bases between. The CDR3 sequence is 19 residues long. Germline assignment: CDR1 SGHTA and CDR2 FQGTGA. The CDR3 DNA is TGTGCCAGCAGCTTAATTCCCCAACGGGGGCTCTCGGTGAACACTGAAGCTTTCTTT. Protein product: CASSLIPQRGLSVNTEAFF.

The chain has TRBV30 and TRBJ2-1; D gene unclear. The CDR3 consists of 12 residues. Germline CDR1 is GTSNPN and CDR2 is SVGIG (reference sequence). V was clipped by 5 bases and J by 10 bases, with 15 bases between them. The CDR3 sequence is CAWGRTRLEQFF. The CDR3 DNA reads as TGTGCCTGGGGGCGAACTCGTCTCGAGCAGTTCTTC. Using reference TRBV30 and TRBJ2-1 for the parts outside the CDR3, the full variable domain is SQTIHQWPATLVQPVGSPLSLECTVEGTSNPNLYWYRQAAGRGLQLLFYSVGIGQISSEVPQNLSASRPQDRQFILSSKKLLLSDSGFYLCAWGRTRLEQFFGPGTRLTVL.

About this clone: The likely explanation is a read error, given a far larger clone one base away. This same CDR3 is encoded by further DNA sequences in the sample. The chain couples TRBV28 to TRBJ1-5; D perhaps matches TRBD1 (5 bases). The germline CDR1 and CDR2 sequences are MDHEN and SYDVKM. This CDR3 is built from 15 residues. The CDR3 DNA follows: TGTGCCAGCAGTTTAGGCGGCGTGGGGGATCAACCCCAGCATTTT. As protein: CASSLGGVGDQPQHF.

In its sample, this clone was seen many times. V and J are TRBV5-1 and TRBJ2-3, with 14 positions matching TRBD2. CDR1 SGHRS and CDR2 YFSETQ come from the germline V gene. CDR3 length: 16 residues. Germline trimming cut 0 bases from V and 6 bases from J; bases unmatched to any gene: 3. This CDR3 is CASSLGLAGGPDTQYF. CDR3 in DNA: TGCGCCAGCAGCTTGGGACTAGCGGGAGGGCCGGATACGCAGTATTTT.

The chain couples TRBV29-1 to TRBJ1-1; no firm D call. CDR3 length: 11 amino acids. The V gene lost 1 base and the J gene lost 4 bases, with 4 bases spanning the gap. Germline CDR1 is SQVTM and CDR2 is ANQGSEA. The CDR3 nucleotides read TGCAGCGTTGAAGTGGGCACTGAAGCTTTCTTT. Its translation: CSVEVGTEAFF.

The CDR3 reads CAWGQGPAYTF. In nucleotides, the CDR3 is TGTGCCTGGGGACAGGGGCCGGCCTACACCTTC. This sequence joins TRBV30 and TRBJ1-2; TRBD1 agrees at 9 bases. V lost 5 bases, J lost 10 bases, and 5 bases stayed unmatched. From germline, CDR1 is GTSNPN and CDR2 SVGIG (reference sequence). The CDR3 covers 11 residues.